The 19 T cell receptor beta chains below were found in one sample sequenced in a study of T cells in Graves' hyperthyroidism and ophthalmopathy. Researchers took RNA transcripts and amplified the TCR beta CDR3 regions from them. The TCR CDR3 was amplified in a first-round RT-PCR using the HTBI primer set. In TCRdb, the multiplex PCR reads were re-called with MiXCR into one record per CDR3 protein. The sample shows over 350,000 distinct CDR3 sequences, less than 20% of them seen only once. Sequencing was carried out using blood. The receptor source for this set is a man between 18 and 35 years old with Graves' ophthalmopathy.

This clonotype was seen more than once but under ten times. The genes are TRBV27 and TRBJ2-5; D gene uncertain. Germline V gene lookup returns CDR1 MNHEY and CDR2 SMNVEV (reference sequence). The CDR3 is made up of 11 amino acids. The V gene lost 6 bases and the J gene lost 1 base, with 3 bases spanning the gap. CDR3 in amino acids: CASRTQETQYF. CDR3 nucleotides: TGTGCCAGCAGGACCCAAGAGACCCAGTACTTC.

This clonotype was recorded at least ten times. This sequence joins TRBV6-1 and TRBJ1-1, with 8 bases fitting TRBD1. Germline CDR1 MNHNS, CDR2 SASEGT. CDR3 size: 17 residues. V lost 6 bases and J lost 4; bases outside the gene matches: 16. The CDR3 DNA reads TGTGCCAGCAGACCTCTGGGTGGCGGCAGGGGGCCCACTGAAGCTTTCTTT. Amino acids: CASRPLGGGRGPTEAFF.

In this sample, this clonotype turned up a few times. CDR3 sequence reads: CASSPTQYNGYTF. The DNA for the CDR3 is TGTGCCAGCAGCCCAACCCAGTACAATGGCTACACCTTC. The chain employs TRBV25-1 and TRBJ1-2; no definite D call. The germline V gene encodes CDR1 MGHDK and CDR2 SYGVNS. V was trimmed by 6 bases and J by 6 bases, leaving 14 bases between them. CDR3 length: 13 amino acids.

This clonotype was picked up many times. The CDR3 loop is CASTGRNEKLFF. DNA for the CDR3: TGTGCCAGCACGGGACGGAATGAAAAACTGTTTTTT. J is TRBJ1-4 and V is TRBV2, with D possibly being TRBD1 (5 bases). Germline CDR1 and CDR2: SNHLY and FYNNEI. The CDR3 loop spans 12 amino acids. V gave up 7 bases and J gave up 5 bases, with 8 bases separating them.

This chain joins TRBV20-1 and TRBJ2-6; 8 nucleotides align to TRBD1. J was trimmed by 0 bases and V by 0 bases; bases with no gene match: 7. Germline CDR1 reads DFQATT; CDR2 reads SNEGSKA (reference sequence). There are 18 residues in the CDR3. The CDR3 DNA reads as TGCAGTGCTAGAGACCAACAGGGGGTTCCCTCTGGGGCCAACGTCCTGACTTTC. Translation gives CSARDQQGVPSGANVLTF.

This clonotype occurred a few times. The chain is built from TRBV10-3 and TRBJ1-1; weak D call: TRBD1 (5 bases). Trimming pared 10 bases from V and 0 bases from J, leaving 15 bases between. Germline-derived CDR1 and CDR2 are ENHRY and SYGVKD. The CDR3 is 14 amino acids. This CDR3 reads CATKPREMNTEAFF. The DNA of the CDR3 is TGTGCCACGAAACCCAGGGAAATGAACACTGAAGCTTTCTTT.

This clonotype was seen ten or more times. V usage is TRBV12-3 or TRBV12-4 and J usage is TRBJ2-1; 8 bases match TRBD1. Losses at the gene ends were 5 bases for V and 3 bases for J; bases not matched to a gene: 6. This CDR3 spans 15 amino acids. Written as DNA, the CDR3 is TGTGCCAGCAGTCTGACAGGGGCTGACTACAATGAGCAGTTCTTC. Its translation is CASSLTGADYNEQFF.

The V gene is TRBV27, the J gene TRBJ2-4, with 8 bases that match TRBD1. The CDR3 consists of 15 residues. Germline CDR1 is MNHEY and CDR2 is SMNVEV (reference sequence). V was clipped by 0 bases and J by 9 bases; unmatched bases: 7. In nucleotides, the CDR3 is TGTGCCAGCAGTTTATCCGTGACAGGGGAAGGCATTCAGTACTTC. Its protein is CASSLSVTGEGIQYF.

This clonotype was seen many times. The chain has TRBV10-3 and TRBJ1-1; perhaps TRBD1 as D (6 bases). Germline values: CDR1 ENHRY, CDR2 SYGVKD. Trimming cost V 4 bases and J 0 bases, with 9 bases left between them. CDR3 length: 14 amino acids. The CDR3 coding sequence is TGTGCCATCAGTGCGGGACACCTGAACACTGAAGCTTTCTTT. Translated, it gives CAISAGHLNTEAFF.

This clonotype was counted a few times. The V call is TRBV7-3, the J call TRBJ2-7; D is undetermined. CDR3 length: 16 amino acids. Germline CDR1 reads SGHTA; CDR2 reads FQGTGA. The V end was cut by 5 bases, the J end by 0 bases, with 17 bases between. The CDR3 DNA is TGTGCCAGCAGCACCCACACGCACATGAGCTCCTACGAGCAGTACTTC. Amino acid sequence: CASSTHTHMSSYEQYF.

The chain recombines TRBV3-1 with TRBJ1-4, with 7 nucleotides matching TRBD1. The junction had 9 bases not matched to a gene; V was cut back by 4 bases and J by 7 bases. This CDR3 region has 15 residues. Germline CDR1 and CDR2: LGHDT and YNNKEL (reference sequence). The CDR3: CASSLNRGKGEKLFF. The DNA of the CDR3 is TGTGCCAGCAGCCTCAACAGGGGAAAGGGTGAAAAACTGTTTTTT.

Ten or more counts support this clonotype. CDR3 sequence reads: CASVLGGYGYTF. The CDR3 nucleotides are TGTGCCAGCGTACTAGGGGGGTATGGCTACACCTTC. The V gene is TRBV28, the J gene TRBJ1-2, with D perhaps TRBD1 (6 bases). The CDR3 has 12 amino acids. The V gene's germline CDR1 is MDHEN and CDR2 SYDVKM. The germline V and J ends were trimmed by 8 bases and 5 bases, with 12 bases remaining between them.

The chain combines TRBV18 with TRBJ1-4, with unresolved D. Germline V gene sequence: CDR1 KGHSH, CDR2 LQKENI. With 2 bases removed from V and 5 bases from J, the gap between germline ends came to 15 bases. The CDR3 covers 16 residues. CDR3 nucleotide sequence: TGTGCCAGCTCACCAGTGGAAACCGCGGGGAATGAAAAACTGTTTTTT. Encoded protein: CASSPVETAGNEKLFF.

This clonotype was observed a few times. The rearrangement uses TRBV5-1 and TRBJ2-3, with D perhaps TRBD2 (6 bases). The CDR3 has 15 residues. Germline loops: CDR1 SGHRS, CDR2 YFSETQ. V shed 4 bases and J shed 3 bases, with 15 bases lying between them. This CDR3 is CASSPGVLGTDTQYF. The CDR3, as DNA: TGCGCCAGCAGCCCGGGAGTGTTAGGGACAGATACGCAGTATTTT.

The sample holds a few counts of this clonotype. The chain combines TRBV4-2 with TRBJ2-1; 10 positions match TRBD1. CDR3 length equals 16 residues. With V trimmed by 1 base and J by 12 bases, 12 bases remained unmatched. CDR1 is LGHNA and CDR2 is YNFKEQ in the germline V gene. Here the CDR3 DNA reads TGTGCCAGCAGCCAAGGGCAGGGACAGGGGACGTACGGGCAGTTCTTC. It yields the protein CASSQGQGQGTYGQFF.

The chain couples TRBV6-5 to TRBJ2-5, with D perhaps TRBD1 (5 bases). The CDR3 runs to 15 residues. Germline V gives CDR1 MNHEY, CDR2 SVGAGI. The V gene lost 0 bases and the J gene lost 5 bases, with 13 bases spanning the gap. DNA of the CDR3: TGTGCCAGCAGTTACTCGGGGCGCTTCGGGGAGACCCAGTACTTC. It is translated as CASSYSGRFGETQYF.

The V and J genes are TRBV24-1 and TRBJ1-5; D not certain. V gave up 9 bases and J gave up 0 bases, with 14 bases separating them. Per germline, CDR1 KGHDR and CDR2 SFDVKD. This CDR3 has 15 amino acids. CDR3 sequence: CATPHPASSNQPQHF. CDR3 nucleotide sequence: TGTGCCACCCCTCATCCGGCATCTAGCAATCAGCCCCAGCATTTT.

This clonotype has more than one count but fewer than ten. The rearrangement links TRBV28 to TRBJ1-2; D might be TRBD1 (6 bases). V was shortened by 2 bases and J by 7 bases, with 23 bases between the two germline ends. Germline V gives CDR1 MDHEN, CDR2 SYDVKM. The CDR3 loop spans 17 amino acids. Here the CDR3 reads CASSLGGAGAHRGGYTF. DNA of the CDR3: TGTGCCAGCAGTTTAGGGGGTGCGGGGGCCCACCGGGGTGGCTACACCTTC.

The chain carries TRBV2 and TRBJ2-2; weak D call: TRBD2 (6 bases). The V and J ends lost 5 bases and 7 bases respectively, with 11 bases between them. Germline CDR1 SNHLY, CDR2 FYNNEI. The CDR3 length is 13 residues. The CDR3 nucleotides read TGTGCCAGCAGTTACGGGGGTAGCGGGGAGCTGTTTTTT. Translated: CASSYGGSGELFF. Full variable domain (rest looked up from reference TRBV2 and TRBJ2-2): EPEVTQTPSHQVTQMGQEVILRCVPISNHLYFYWYRQILGQKVEFLVSFYNNEISEKSEIFDDQFSVERPDGSNFTLKIRSTKLEDSAMYFCASSYGGSGELFFGEGSRLTVL.